This T cell receptor (beta chain) came from a study of radiotherapy plus CTLA-4 blockade in lung cancer. Turning to the study itself: For less than 20% of patients, objective responses occurred, and around 34% had disease control.

The CDR3 is 15 residues long. Germline loops: CDR1 MDHEN, CDR2 SYDVKM. Between the trimmed V and J ends, which lost 1 base and 10 bases, there was a span of 14 bases. The protocol was immunoSEQ multiplex PCR, while the TCRdb copy is restricted to in-frame clones and leaves out a portion. This table holds about 97,000 clones, around 74% found once. Source: peripheral blood, taken from a patient treated with radiotherapy plus ipilimumab. The clonotype was recovered from a human donor with non-small cell lung cancer who had a partial response to radiotherapy plus ipilimumab. Some clones in this sample may be carry-over from other donors' samples. The V and J genes are TRBV28 and TRBJ1-6; maybe TRBD1 (6 bases). In DNA, the CDR3 is TGTGCCAGCAGTTTATCAGGGGCGGGTGGGTCACCCCTCCACTTT. Translation: CASSLSGAGGSPLHF. The full variable domain, completed using reference TRBV28 and TRBJ1-6, is DVKVTQSSRYLVKRTGEKVFLECVQDMDHENMFWYRQDPGLGLRLIYFSYDVKMKEKGDIPEGYSVSREKKERFSLILESASTNQTSMYLCASSLSGAGGSPLHFGNGTRLTVT.